This is a list of T cell receptor beta chains from one sample in a study of shared clonotypes between healthy human individuals. Sequencing used immunoSEQ multiplex PCR; TCRdb keeps in-frame clones, though not all of them. The sample has millions of clones, roughly 91% seen once. The material sequenced was naive CD8+ T cells from PBMCs. The receptors stem from a young man in good health. Some clones in this sample may be carry-over from other donors' samples. The CDR3 runs from the conserved cysteine through the conserved F or W. The order of the fields is J gene, V gene, D gene, clone size, CDR3 DNA, CDR3 protein. A D gene is named only where the DNA matches it firmly. Size is stated for part of the rows, as once, few or many counts, or as a class when the clone is expanded.

>TRBJ2-7|TRBV19|-|-
TGTGCCAGCAGAGGGGTCCACGAGCAGTACTTC
CASRGVHEQYF
>TRBJ2-2|TRBV7-9|-|-
TGTGCCAGCAGCTTACCTCAGTCGAGCACCGGGGAGCTGTTTTTT
CASSLPQSSTGELFF
>TRBJ2-1|TRBV11-2|-|once
TGTGCCAGCAGCCCCATCCGGATCCTGACCTCGGCCCATGAGCAGTTCTTC
CASSPIRILTSAHEQFF
>TRBJ2-5|TRBV27|-|-
TGTGCCAGCAGTTTGAATATCCTTGCGGCCCAGTACTTC
CASSLNILAAQYF
>TRBJ1-1|TRBV30|-|-
TGTGCCTGGACGACGATTAGAGCGAACACTGAAGCTTTCTTT
CAWTTIRANTEAFF
>TRBJ2-7|TRBV7-2|-|-
TGTGCCAGCAGCTCGCGGAGAGTACCCTACGAGCAGTACTTC
CASSSRRVPYEQYF
>TRBJ2-7|TRBV18|-|-
TGTGCCAGCTCACTCGGGACACCAGGGAGTGGCTCCTACGAGCAGTACTTC
CASSLGTPGSGSYEQYF
>TRBJ1-1|TRBV28|-|-
TGTGCCAGCAGTCTACGACGGGGGGACACTGAAGCTTTCTTT
CASSLRRGDTEAFF
>TRBJ2-3|TRBV27|-|-
TGTGCCAGCAGTTTATCGCGGGATCTGAGCACAGATACGCAGTATTTT
CASSLSRDLSTDTQYF
>TRBJ1-3|TRBV6-6|-|once
TGTGCCAGCAGTTACTCAAGCTCTGGAAACACCATATATTTT
CASSYSSSGNTIYF
>TRBJ2-7|TRBV5-8|-|-
TGTGCCAGCAACCCTTGGGAGACTAGATCCTACGAGCAGTACTTC
CASNPWETRSYEQYF